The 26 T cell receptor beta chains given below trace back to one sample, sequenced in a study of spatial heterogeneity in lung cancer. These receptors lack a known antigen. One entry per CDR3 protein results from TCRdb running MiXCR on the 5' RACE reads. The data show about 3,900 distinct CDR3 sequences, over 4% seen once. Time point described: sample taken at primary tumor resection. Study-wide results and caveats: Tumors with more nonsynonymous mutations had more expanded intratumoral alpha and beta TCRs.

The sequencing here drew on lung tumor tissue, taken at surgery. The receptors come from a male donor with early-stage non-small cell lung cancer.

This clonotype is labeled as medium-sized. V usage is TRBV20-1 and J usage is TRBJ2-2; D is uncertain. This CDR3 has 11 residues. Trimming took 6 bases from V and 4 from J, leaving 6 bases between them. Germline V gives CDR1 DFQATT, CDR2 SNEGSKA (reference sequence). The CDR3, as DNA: TGCAGTGCCAGTAGCACCGGGGAGCTGTTTTTT. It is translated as CSASSTGELFF.

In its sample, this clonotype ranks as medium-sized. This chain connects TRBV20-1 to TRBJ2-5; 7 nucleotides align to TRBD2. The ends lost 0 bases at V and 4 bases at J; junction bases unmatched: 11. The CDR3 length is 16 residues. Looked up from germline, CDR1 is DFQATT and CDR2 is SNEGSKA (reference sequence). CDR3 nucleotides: TGCAGTGCTAGAGATCTGGGGGGAGGGAGGTTAGAGACCCAGTACTTC. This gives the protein CSARDLGGGRLETQYF.

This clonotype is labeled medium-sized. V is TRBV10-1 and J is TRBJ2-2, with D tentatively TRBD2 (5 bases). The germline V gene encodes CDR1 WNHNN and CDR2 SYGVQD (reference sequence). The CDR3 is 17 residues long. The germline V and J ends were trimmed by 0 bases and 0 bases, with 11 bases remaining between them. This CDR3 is CASSESKRGSNTGELFF. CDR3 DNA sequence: TGCGCCAGCAGTGAGTCGAAGCGAGGGTCGAACACCGGGGAGCTGTTTTTT.

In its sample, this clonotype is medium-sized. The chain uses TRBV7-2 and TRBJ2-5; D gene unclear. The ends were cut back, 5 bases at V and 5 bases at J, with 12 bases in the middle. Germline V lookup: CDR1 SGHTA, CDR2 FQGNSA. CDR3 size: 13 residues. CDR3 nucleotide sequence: TGTGCCAGCAGCCCGTCGATACTGGAGACCCAGTACTTC. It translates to CASSPSILETQYF.

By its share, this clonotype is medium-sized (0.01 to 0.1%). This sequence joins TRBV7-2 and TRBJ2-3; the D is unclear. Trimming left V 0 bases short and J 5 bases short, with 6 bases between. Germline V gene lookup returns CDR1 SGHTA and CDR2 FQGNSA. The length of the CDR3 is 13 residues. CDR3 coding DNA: TGTGCCAGCAGCTTAGCTTCAAGAGATACGCAGTATTTT. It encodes CASSLASRDTQYF.

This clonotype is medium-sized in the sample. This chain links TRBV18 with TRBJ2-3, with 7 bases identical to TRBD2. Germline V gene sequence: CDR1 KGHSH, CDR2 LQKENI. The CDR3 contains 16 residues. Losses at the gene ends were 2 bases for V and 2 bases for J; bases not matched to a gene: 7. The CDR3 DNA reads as TGTGCCAGCTCACCAATGAGCGGGAACCCCACAGATACGCAGTATTTT. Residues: CASSPMSGNPTDTQYF.

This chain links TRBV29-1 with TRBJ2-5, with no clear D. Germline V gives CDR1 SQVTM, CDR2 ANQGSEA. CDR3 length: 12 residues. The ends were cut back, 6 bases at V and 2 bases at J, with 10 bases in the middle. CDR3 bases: TGCAGCGTCCTGACATATCAAGAGACCCAGTACTTC. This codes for CSVLTYQETQYF.

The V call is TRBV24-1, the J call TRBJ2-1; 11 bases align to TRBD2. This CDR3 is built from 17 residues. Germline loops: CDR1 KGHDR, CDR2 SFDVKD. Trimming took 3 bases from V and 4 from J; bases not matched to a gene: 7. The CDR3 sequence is CATSDPPTSGGYNEQFF. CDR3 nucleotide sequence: TGTGCCACCAGTGATCCCCCCACTAGCGGGGGTTACAATGAGCAGTTCTTC.

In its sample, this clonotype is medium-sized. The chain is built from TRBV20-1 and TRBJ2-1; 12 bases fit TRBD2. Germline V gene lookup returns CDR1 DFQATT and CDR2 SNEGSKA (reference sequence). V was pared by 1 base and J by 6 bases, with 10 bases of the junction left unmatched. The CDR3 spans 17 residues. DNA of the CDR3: TGCAGTGCTAGAGTGGGCCTAGCGGGAGGGCCGGGCAATGAGCAGTTCTTC. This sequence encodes CSARVGLAGGPGNEQFF.

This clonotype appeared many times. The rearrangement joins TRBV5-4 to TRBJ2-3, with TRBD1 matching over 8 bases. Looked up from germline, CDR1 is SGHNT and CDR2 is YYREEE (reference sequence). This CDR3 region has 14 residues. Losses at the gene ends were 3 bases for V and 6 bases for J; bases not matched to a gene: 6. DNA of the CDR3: TGTGCCAGCAGCTCGGACAGGGCCAGGGATACGCAGTATTTT. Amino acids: CASSSDRARDTQYF.

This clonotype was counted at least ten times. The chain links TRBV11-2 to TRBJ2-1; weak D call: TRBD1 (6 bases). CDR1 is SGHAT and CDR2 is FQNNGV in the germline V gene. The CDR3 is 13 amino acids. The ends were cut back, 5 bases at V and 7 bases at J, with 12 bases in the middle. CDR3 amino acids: CASSLRGGNEQFF. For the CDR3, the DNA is TGTGCCAGCAGCCTCAGGGGTGGTAATGAGCAGTTCTTC.

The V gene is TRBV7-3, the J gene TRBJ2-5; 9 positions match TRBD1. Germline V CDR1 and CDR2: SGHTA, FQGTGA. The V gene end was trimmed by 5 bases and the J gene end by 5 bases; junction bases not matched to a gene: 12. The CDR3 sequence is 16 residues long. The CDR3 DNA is TGTGCCAGCAGCCCCGGACAGGGACAGGGCGGGGAGACCCAGTACTTC. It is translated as CASSPGQGQGGETQYF.

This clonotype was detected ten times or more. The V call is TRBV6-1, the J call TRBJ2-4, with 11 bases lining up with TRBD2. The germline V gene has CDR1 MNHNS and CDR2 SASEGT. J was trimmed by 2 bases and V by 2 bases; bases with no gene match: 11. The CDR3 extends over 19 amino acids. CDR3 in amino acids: CASSERIAGGEGSKNIQYF. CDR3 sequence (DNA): TGTGCCAGCAGTGAACGAATAGCGGGAGGGGAGGGGTCCAAAAACATTCAGTACTTC.

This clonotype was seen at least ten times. CDR3 sequence (DNA): TGTGCCATCAGTTGGTCGGTCCAAGAGACCCAGTACTTC. The encoded protein is CAISWSVQETQYF. The chain is built from TRBV10-3 and TRBJ2-5, with unresolved D. CDR1 ENHRY and CDR2 SYGVKD come from the germline V gene. Trimming cost V 5 bases and J 1 base, with 8 bases left between them. This CDR3 has 13 residues.

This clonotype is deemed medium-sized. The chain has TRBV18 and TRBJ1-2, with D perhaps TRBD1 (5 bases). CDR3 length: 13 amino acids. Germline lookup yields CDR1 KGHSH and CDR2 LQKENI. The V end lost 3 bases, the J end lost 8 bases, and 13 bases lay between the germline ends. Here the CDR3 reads CASSPGGPSGYTF. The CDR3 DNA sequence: TGTGCCAGCTCACCCGGGGGTCCGAGCGGCTACACCTTC. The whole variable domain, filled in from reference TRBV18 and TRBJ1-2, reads NAGVMQNPRHLVRRRGQEARLRCSPMKGHSHVYWYRQLPEEGLKFMVYLQKENIIDESGMPKERFSAEFPKEGPSILRIQQVVRGDSAAYFCASSPGGPSGYTFGSGTRLTVV.

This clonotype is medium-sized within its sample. The CDR3 DNA reads as TGTGCCAGCAGCCTCACCTCGGAGCAGTTCTTC. This sequence encodes CASSLTSEQFF. V gene TRBV11-2 combines with J gene TRBJ2-1; D gene unclear. Germline lookup yields CDR1 SGHAT and CDR2 FQNNGV. The CDR3 runs to 11 residues. Trimming pared 5 bases from V and 10 bases from J, leaving 9 bases between.

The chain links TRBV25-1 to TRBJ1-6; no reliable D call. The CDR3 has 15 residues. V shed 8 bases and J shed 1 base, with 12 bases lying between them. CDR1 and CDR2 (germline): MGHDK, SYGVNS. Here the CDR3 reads CASSRAGSYNSPLHF. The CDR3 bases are TGTGCCAGCTCAAGAGCGGGTTCCTATAATTCACCCCTCCACTTT. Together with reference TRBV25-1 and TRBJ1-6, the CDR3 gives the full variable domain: EADIYQTPRYLVIGTGKKITLECSQTMGHDKMYWYQQDPGMELHLIHYSYGVNSTEKGDLSSESTVSRIRTEHFPLTLESARPSHTSQYLCASSRAGSYNSPLHFGNGTRLTVT.

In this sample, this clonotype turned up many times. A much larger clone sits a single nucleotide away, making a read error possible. Here the CDR3 DNA reads TGTGCCAGCAGCCAACCCGGGACAGTTATTGAAGTTTTCTTT. It specifies CASSQPGTVIEVFF. V gene TRBV4-2 combines with J gene TRBJ1-1; 7 bases are shared with TRBD1. The V gene's germline CDR1 is LGHNA and CDR2 YNFKEQ. The CDR3 loop spans 14 amino acids.

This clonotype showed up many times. The DNA for the CDR3 is TGCAGTGCCCACCCGGGGGGAACGACAAATACGCAGTATTTT. Protein product: CSAHPGGTTNTQYF. V usage is TRBV20-1 and J usage is TRBJ2-3, with 7 bases lining up with TRBD2. Germline assignment: CDR1 DFQATT and CDR2 SNEGSKA (reference sequence). The V gene end was trimmed by 6 bases and the J gene end by 7 bases; junction bases not matched to a gene: 13. The CDR3 runs to 14 residues.

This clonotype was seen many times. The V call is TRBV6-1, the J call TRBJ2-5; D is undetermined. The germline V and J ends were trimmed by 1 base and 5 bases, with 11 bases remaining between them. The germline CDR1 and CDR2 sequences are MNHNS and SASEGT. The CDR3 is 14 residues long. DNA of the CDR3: TGTGCCAGCAGTGAAGGCCCCCTGATGGAGACCCAGTACTTC. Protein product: CASSEGPLMETQYF.

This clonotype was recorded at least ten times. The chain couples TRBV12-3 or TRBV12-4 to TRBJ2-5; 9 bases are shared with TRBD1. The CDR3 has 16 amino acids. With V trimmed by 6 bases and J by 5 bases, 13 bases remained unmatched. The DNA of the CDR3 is TGTGCCAGCAGCCTGGGGACAGGGAGTTTCTCGGAGACCCAGTACTTC. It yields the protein CASSLGTGSFSETQYF.

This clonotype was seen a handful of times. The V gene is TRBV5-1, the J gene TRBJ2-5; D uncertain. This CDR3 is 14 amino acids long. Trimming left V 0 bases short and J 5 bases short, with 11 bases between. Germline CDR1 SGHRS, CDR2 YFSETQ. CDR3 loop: CASSLVGAVETQYF. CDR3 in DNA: TGCGCCAGCAGCTTGGTAGGTGCCGTTGAGACCCAGTACTTC.

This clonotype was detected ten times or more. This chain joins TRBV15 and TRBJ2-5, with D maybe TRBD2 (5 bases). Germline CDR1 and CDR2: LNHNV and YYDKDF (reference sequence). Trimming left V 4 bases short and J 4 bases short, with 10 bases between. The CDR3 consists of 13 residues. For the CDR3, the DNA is TGTGCCACCAGCATCTCGGCGGGAGAGACCCAGTACTTC. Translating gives CATSISAGETQYF. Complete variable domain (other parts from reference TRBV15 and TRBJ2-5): DAMVIQNPRYQVTQFGKPVTLSCSQTLNHNVMYWYQQKSSQAPKLLFHYYDKDFNNEADTPDNFQSRRPNTSFCFLDIRSPGLGDTAMYLCATSISAGETQYFGPGTRLLVL.

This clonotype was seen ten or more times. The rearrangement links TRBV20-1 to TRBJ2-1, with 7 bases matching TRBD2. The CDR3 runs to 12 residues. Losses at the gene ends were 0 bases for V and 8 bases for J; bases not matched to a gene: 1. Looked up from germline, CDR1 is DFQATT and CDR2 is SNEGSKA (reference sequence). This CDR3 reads CSARDAGDEQFF. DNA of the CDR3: TGCAGTGCTAGAGATGCGGGGGATGAGCAGTTCTTC.

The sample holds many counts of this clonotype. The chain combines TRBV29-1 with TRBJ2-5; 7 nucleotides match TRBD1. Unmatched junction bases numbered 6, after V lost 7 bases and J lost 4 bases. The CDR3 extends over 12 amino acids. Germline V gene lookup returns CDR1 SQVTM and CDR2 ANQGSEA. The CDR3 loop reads CSGTTGVETQYF. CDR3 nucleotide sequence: TGCAGCGGTACCACAGGGGTAGAGACCCAGTACTTC.

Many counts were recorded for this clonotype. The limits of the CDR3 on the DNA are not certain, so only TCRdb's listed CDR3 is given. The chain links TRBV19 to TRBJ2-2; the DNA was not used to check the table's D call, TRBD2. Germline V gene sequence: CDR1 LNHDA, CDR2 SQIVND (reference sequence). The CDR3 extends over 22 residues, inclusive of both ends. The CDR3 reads CASSHSRATSGRARGTGELFFF.